This T cell receptor (beta chain) was identified in a study of T cells in Graves' hyperthyroidism and ophthalmopathy. The TCR beta CDR3 regions underwent amplification using RNA transcripts as the source. Researchers ran a first-round RT-PCR on the TCR CDR3 using the HTBI primer set. One entry per CDR3 protein results from TCRdb running MiXCR on the multiplex PCR reads. Among about 700,000 distinct CDR3 sequences listed, around 15% were seen once. This clonotype was detected a few times. Germline V CDR1 and CDR2: SGHDN, FVKESK. The CDR3 spans 17 residues. J gave up 8 bases and V 3 bases, and 15 bases lay outside the gene matches.

This clonotype was obtained from a woman aged 18-29 years with Graves' hyperthyroidism. This chain links TRBV14 with TRBJ2-1; 8 nucleotides agree with TRBD2. The specimen sequenced was blood. The CDR3 sequence is CASSQETSGFLGDEQFF. The DNA for the CDR3 is TGTGCCAGCAGCCAGGAAACTAGCGGATTCCTCGGGGATGAGCAGTTCTTC. Supplemented by reference TRBV14 and TRBJ2-1, the full variable domain reads EAGVTQFPSHSVIEKGQTVTLRCDPISGHDNLYWYRRVMGKEIKFLLHFVKESKQDESGMPNNRFLAERTGGTYSTLKVQPAELEDSGVYFCASSQETSGFLGDEQFFGPGTRLTVL.